This is a list of T cell receptor beta chains from one sample in a study of T cell changes during pregnancy in multiple sclerosis. Only in-frame clones appear in the TCRdb table, and some are missing; sequencing was by immunoSEQ multiplex PCR. The sample carries tens of thousands of clones, around 90% recorded once. Sequenced here: peripheral blood, sampled in the third trimester of pregnancy. The source of these receptors is a female donor with multiple sclerosis, enrolled in a pregnancy study. Both conserved end residues are trimmed from each CDR3. Each record gives: D gene, clone size, V gene, CDR3 protein. A D gene is named only where the DNA matches it firmly. Where a row states a size, it is once, few, many or the class of an expanded clone; other rows omit it.

NA	NA	TRBV30	AWSVGAGFYNEQF
NA	NA	TRBV27	ASSRSRTPSNTGELF
TRBD1	NA	TRBV2	ASSDTMTGGANTEAF
NA	NA	TRBV7-2	ASSREETQY
NA	NA	TRBV7-2	ASSPTSASYEQY
NA	NA	TRBV6-5	ASRLGSLSTDTQY
TRBD2	NA	TRBV28	ASEGVAGFNEQF
TRBD2	NA	TRBV6-4	ASSDSGLDTGELF
NA	NA	TRBV7-3	ASSLRTSSGGELF
TRBD2	NA	TRBV7-2	ASSPPHKGTSEEDTQY
TRBD2	NA	TRBV4-1	ASSPLGGGLAGAPVSTDTQY
NA	NA	TRBV6-5	ASSPPGRGEKLF
TRBD1	NA	TRBV25-1	ASSVTGGGETQY
TRBD1	few	TRBV19	ASTFTGGSQPQH
TRBD2	NA	TRBV28	ASSFTASGSRSTDTQY
TRBD2	few	TRBV30	ASSGTYNEQF
NA	NA	TRBV4-1	ASSQTVVAKNIQY
NA	NA	TRBV11-2	ASSRFRRGVSGNTIY
TRBD1	NA	TRBV30	AWEGQVRLT
TRBD1	NA	TRBV4-1	ASSQRTGPTNEKLF
TRBD1	once	TRBV5-4	ASSIDRVDGYT
TRBD1	NA	TRBV5-1	ASSLSGGFYGYT
NA	few	TRBV6-5	ASSYYVGDYEQY
TRBD1	once	TRBV6-1	ASRASGQGNEKLF
NA	NA	TRBV4-2	ASSLSGNPYNEQF
TRBD1	NA	TRBV4-3	ASSQAGQGGYGYT
TRBD2	once	TRBV2	ASSDSSGRTDTQY
NA	once	TRBV18	ASSLAGTSYNEQF
TRBD2	NA	TRBV9	ASSPLSGSPYEQY
TRBD2	NA	TRBV5-1	ASSFVTSGSGSDEQF
NA	NA	TRBV5-1	ASSWGTGTSKNCF
TRBD2	NA	TRBV19	ASTQSLAGGLGDTQY
TRBD1	NA	TRBV5-1	ASSWGGQGTEAF
NA	NA	TRBV6-6	ASSYSGVNTEAF
TRBD1	NA	TRBV28	ASSSGQGGDYGYT
TRBD1	NA	TRBV18	ASSPSGPGQDLYSGNTIY
TRBD2	NA	TRBV18	ASSPRGAGAGYEQY
TRBD2	few	TRBV6-6	ASSYGGEGQETQY
TRBD2	NA	TRBV11-1	ASSRGTTSGYYTGELF
NA	NA	TRBV7-9	ASSLVPQGGGELF
TRBD1	NA	TRBV5-1	ASSSTLTGGAGGANVLT
NA	NA	TRBV7-9	AGSATSTDTQY
NA	NA	TRBV7-9	ASSLYGYT
TRBD1	NA	TRBV11-2	ASSLGQGWGGYT
TRBD2	NA	TRBV7-9	ASSLSQGLAPVEQY
NA	NA	TRBV5-6	ASSLEGRGSPGY